These 7 T cell receptor beta chains came from one sample sequenced in a study of blood T cell repertoires in COVID-19. Using immunoSEQ multiplex PCR, the repertoire was profiled, and TCRdb retains in-frame clones only, with some absent. The sample yields 110,000 or so clones, nearly 85% seen once. The sequencing input was peripheral blood. The receptors stem from a woman aged 45 to 65 with acute or convalescent COVID-19.

The chain carries TRBV5-4 and TRBJ2-6, with a possible D match to TRBD2 (6 bases). V was trimmed by 4 bases and J by 2 bases, leaving 7 bases between them. This CDR3 has 14 residues. Per germline, CDR1 SGHNT and CDR2 YYREEE (reference sequence). As DNA, the CDR3 is TGTGCCAGCAGCGCGGGACCTGGGGCCAACGTCCTGACTTTC. It yields the protein CASSAGPGANVLTF.

The rearrangement joins TRBV19 to TRBJ2-1, with 15 bases lining up with TRBD2. CDR1 is LNHDA, CDR2 SQIVND, per germline (reference sequence). V lost 5 bases to trimming and J lost 9 bases; unmatched junction nucleotides: 8. The CDR3 sequence is 16 residues long. CDR3 in DNA: TGTGCCAGTAGTTCGGGACTAGCGGGGGGTAAGGTTGAGCAGTTCTTC. Translation: CASSSGLAGGKVEQFF.

This clone was seen a single time. The chain has TRBV7-2 and TRBJ2-3, with 12 bases that match TRBD2. From germline, CDR1 is SGHTA and CDR2 FQGNSA. V lost 5 bases and J lost 2; bases outside the gene matches: 5. There are 16 residues in the CDR3. The CDR3: CASSPRLAGVTDTQYF. DNA for the CDR3: TGTGCCAGCAGCCCTAGACTAGCGGGGGTCACAGATACGCAGTATTTT.

DNA for the CDR3: TGTGCCAGCAGCCGGGTTGGTAATGGAAACACCATATATTTT. This encodes CASSRVGNGNTIYF. The chain joins TRBV6-5 to TRBJ1-3, with D unclear. Deletions cut 6 bases from V and 3 bases from J, with 12 bases between. The CDR3 contains 14 residues. Germline V gene sequence: CDR1 MNHEY, CDR2 SVGAGI.

This chain uses TRBV7-6 with TRBJ1-4; D is unclear. Germline lookup yields CDR1 SGHVS and CDR2 FNYEAQ. The CDR3 has 15 amino acids. Deletions cut 4 bases from V and 4 bases from J, with 13 bases between. CDR3 loop: CASSSGLGSNEKLFF. The CDR3, as DNA: TGTGCCAGCAGCTCAGGACTCGGGAGTAATGAAAAACTGTTTTTT.

The chain couples TRBV5-1 to TRBJ1-4, with D perhaps matching TRBD1 (5 bases). The V gene's germline CDR1 is SGHRS and CDR2 YFSETQ. This CDR3 comprises 15 residues. Trimming shortened V by 5 bases and J by 1 base, and 12 bases separated the two germline ends. Written as DNA, the CDR3 is TGCGCCAGCAGGGAGCAGGGTTTAACTAATGAAAAACTGTTTTTT. It translates to CASREQGLTNEKLFF. Full variable domain (missing parts from reference TRBV5-1 and TRBJ1-4): KAGVTQTPRYLIKTRGQQVTLSCSPISGHRSVSWYQQTPGQGLQFLFEYFSETQRNKGNFPGRFSGRQFSNSRSEMNVSTLELGDSALYLCASREQGLTNEKLFFGSGTQLSVL.

The chain links TRBV3-1 (or the pseudogene TRBV3-2) to TRBJ1-3; unclear D gene. The CDR3 is 13 residues long. The V gene lost 3 bases and the J gene lost 3 bases, with 6 bases spanning the gap. Germline V CDR1 and CDR2: LGHDT, YNNKEL (reference sequence). The CDR3 coding sequence is TGTGCCAGCAGCCACAACATTGGAAACACCATATATTTT. Amino acid sequence: CASSHNIGNTIYF.